This is a list of T cell receptor beta chains from one sample in a study of blood T cell repertoires in COVID-19. Sequencing was performed with immunoSEQ multiplex PCR; in TCRdb, only in-frame clones are kept and a portion is missing. The sample has 190,000 or so clones; about 80% are singletons. Sample: peripheral blood. These receptors were obtained from a human donor with acute or convalescent COVID-19. The donor label of this sample is uncertain. Both conserved end residues are part of each CDR3.

TRBJ1-2 TRBV2 CASSDRDYGYTF
TRBJ1-3 TRBV7-9 CASSYPGQGRGSSGNTIYF
TRBJ2-1 TRBV3-1/TRBV3-2 CASSQEPPLGQFF
TRBJ2-5 TRBV2 CASRATSAGETQYF
TRBJ2-1 TRBV28 CASSFGQGRGYEQFF
TRBJ1-1 TRBV6-5 CASSYKGTGYTEAFF
TRBJ2-3 TRBV5-4 CASSLEASRTDTQYF
TRBJ2-5 TRBV7-3 CASSSGQGKPETQYF
TRBJ2-1 TRBV19 CASSMHWAGSSYNEQFF
TRBJ2-1 TRBV10-3 CAISESDRGRFEQFF
TRBJ2-1 TRBV30 CAWSVLQEQFF
TRBJ1-5 TRBV28 CASSSIGQGDQPQHF
TRBJ2-1 TRBV5-5 CASSLTSLSNEQFF
TRBJ2-7 TRBV28 CASSLSAGSSYEQYF
TRBJ2-7 TRBV11-1 CASSSSEGYEQYF
TRBJ1-1 TRBV7-2 CASNRQENTEAFF
TRBJ1-2 TRBV24-1 CATSGRDTSNYGYTF
TRBJ2-1 TRBV19 CASSTQPGLAGEEQFF
TRBJ2-7 TRBV4-1 CASSQGAAVSYEQYF
TRBJ2-2 TRBV5-1 CASSPGDRGGTGELFF
TRBJ1-6 TRBV30 CAWTAQVNSPLHF
TRBJ2-3 TRBV5-1 CASSLSASQSTDTQYF